These 15 T cell receptor beta chains came from one sample sequenced in a study of T cell responses to AZD1222 COVID-19 vaccine. The method was immunoSEQ multiplex PCR; TCRdb's version includes in-frame clones alone and lacks a portion of them. The table lists roughly 120,000 clones, less than 90% of them singletons. This sample comprised peripheral blood, obtained on day 0 of AZD1222 vaccination. These receptors originate from an adult in good health.

The chain combines TRBV5-1 with TRBJ1-4, with D tentatively TRBD1 (5 bases). V was clipped by 4 bases and J by 0 bases, with 7 bases between them. This CDR3 has 14 amino acids. Germline CDR1 SGHRS, CDR2 YFSETQ. CDR3 amino acids: CASSLGATNEKLFF. The CDR3 DNA is TGCGCCAGCAGCCTAGGGGCAACTAATGAAAAACTGTTTTTT.

V gene TRBV21-1 combines with J gene TRBJ1-5; the table's D call TRBD1 went unverified against the DNA. TRBV21-1 is termed a pseudogene. The CDR3 spans 13 residues. This chain's CDR3 is CARTGTRNQPQHF. DNA of the CDR3: TGTGCCAGAACAGGGACAAGAAATCAGCCCCAGCATTTT.

As DNA, the CDR3 is TGTGCCAGCAGTGACTCGGAGGGACAGCCCAACAATGAGCAGTTCTTC. It codes for CASSDSEGQPNNEQFF. The rearrangement joins TRBV6-4 to TRBJ2-1; a possible D gene is TRBD1 (7 bases). The germline V gene encodes CDR1 MRHNA and CDR2 SNTAGT. This CDR3 region has 16 residues. Trimming shortened V by 0 bases and J by 5 bases, and 14 bases separated the two germline ends.

The J gene is TRBJ1-1, the V gene TRBV11-2; D perhaps matches TRBD1 (6 bases). The ends were cut back, 0 bases at V and 4 bases at J, with 9 bases in the middle. Per the germline V gene, CDR1 is SGHAT and CDR2 is FQNNGV. The CDR3 consists of 14 residues. CDR3 in amino acids: CASSLEQGITEAFF. The DNA for the CDR3 is TGTGCCAGCAGCTTAGAACAGGGAATCACTGAAGCTTTCTTT.

The rearrangement uses TRBV24-1 and TRBJ1-1; D is possibly TRBD1 (5 bases). Trimming shortened V by 4 bases and J by 3 bases, and 8 bases separated the two germline ends. CDR1 KGHDR and CDR2 SFDVKD come from the germline V gene. This CDR3 is 13 amino acids long. The CDR3 reads CATSDGGYTEAFF. CDR3 DNA sequence: TGTGCCACCAGTGACGGGGGTTACACTGAAGCTTTCTTT.

This clone was recorded a few times. The chain links TRBV3-1 (or the pseudogene TRBV3-2) to TRBJ2-7, with D maybe TRBD1 (6 bases). Trimming stripped 1 base from V and 7 bases from J, with 17 bases between. The CDR3 is 15 residues long. The germline gives CDR1 LGHDT, CDR2 YNNKEL (reference sequence). CDR3 protein: CASSQVGSAQGEQYF. CDR3 nucleotides: TGTGCCAGCAGCCAAGTAGGGAGCGCCCAGGGGGAGCAGTACTTC.

The V gene is TRBV5-1, the J gene TRBJ1-1; 7 nucleotides line up with TRBD1. Germline-derived CDR1 and CDR2 are SGHRS and YFSETQ. The CDR3 covers 14 residues. The trim removed 4 bases at V and 7 bases at J, leaving 10 bases unmatched. CDR3 coding DNA: TGCGCCAGCAGCCAGGGACAGCAAAAGGATGAAGCTTTCTTT. Amino acid sequence: CASSQGQQKDEAFF.

V and J are TRBV3-1 (or the pseudogene TRBV3-2) and TRBJ2-1; D is possibly TRBD2 (7 bases). The CDR3 covers 13 residues. Trimming took off 3 bases at V and 7 bases at J, with 10 bases between the two ends. CDR1 is LGHDT and CDR2 is YNNKEL in the germline V gene (reference sequence). DNA of the CDR3: TGTGCCAGCAGCCAGGGAGGGGGTAATGAGCAGTTCTTC. Its protein is CASSQGGGNEQFF.

The V and J genes are TRBV7-2 and TRBJ2-1, with TRBD2 matching 7 bases. This CDR3 is 13 amino acids long. Losses at the gene ends were 2 bases for V and 13 bases for J; bases not matched to a gene: 8. Germline lookup yields CDR1 SGHTA and CDR2 FQGNSA. The CDR3 coding sequence is TGTGCCAGCAGCTTACTCGGGAGGACTTTCCAGTTCTTC. Amino acid sequence: CASSLLGRTFQFF.

The chain recombines TRBV14 with TRBJ2-1; the match to TRBD2 covers 10 bases. Trimming removed 6 bases from V and 6 bases from J; junction bases left unmatched: 5. From germline, CDR1 is SGHDN and CDR2 FVKESK. The CDR3 sequence is 14 residues long. The CDR3 is CASSLLAGSNEQFF. The CDR3 DNA is TGTGCCAGCAGTCTACTAGCGGGAAGCAATGAGCAGTTCTTC. The full variable domain, in which reference TRBV14 and TRBJ2-1 provide the parts outside the CDR3, is EAGVTQFPSHSVIEKGQTVTLRCDPISGHDNLYWYRRVMGKEIKFLLHFVKESKQDESGMPNNRFLAERTGGTYSTLKVQPAELEDSGVYFCASSLLAGSNEQFFGPGTRLTVL.

The chain couples TRBV6-1 to TRBJ1-1; 7 bases align to TRBD1. Germline loops: CDR1 MNHNS, CDR2 SASEGT. This CDR3 is built from 18 residues. Trimming cost V 2 bases and J 4 bases; bases outside gene matches: 16. The CDR3 reads CASSESPGVTGLSTEAFF. The CDR3 DNA is TGTGCCAGCAGTGAAAGTCCGGGTGTGACAGGGCTTAGCACTGAAGCTTTCTTT.

The chain joins TRBV27 to TRBJ2-3, with D perhaps TRBD2 (6 bases). V gave up 6 bases and J gave up 4 bases, with 23 bases separating them. This CDR3 has 17 amino acids. CDR1 and CDR2 from the germline V gene are MNHEY and SMNVEV (reference sequence). CDR3 residues: CASSLFGAGRGPDTQYF. DNA for the CDR3: TGTGCCAGCAGCCTTTTTGGGGCGGGACGCGGGCCAGATACGCAGTATTTT.

J is TRBJ2-5 and V is TRBV7-8, with D perhaps matching TRBD2 (6 bases). Per the germline V gene, CDR1 is SGHVS and CDR2 is FQNEAQ. V was shortened by 0 bases and J by 2 bases, with 16 bases between the two germline ends. This CDR3 spans 17 amino acids. The CDR3 region has the DNA TGTGCCAGCAGCTTAGCACTATACCTCGGGAGTCAAGAGACCCAGTACTTC. Amino acids: CASSLALYLGSQETQYF.

The CDR3 DNA sequence: TGCGCCAGCAGTGAGGGGGGCTTGAACACTGAAGCTTTCTTT. Its protein product is CASSEGGLNTEAFF. V and J are TRBV10-2 and TRBJ1-1; perhaps TRBD1 as D (6 bases). Germline V gene lookup returns CDR1 WSHSY and CDR2 SAAADI. V was pared by 2 bases and J by 0 bases, with 7 bases between. The CDR3 runs to 14 residues.

This clone has just a few counts. This chain links TRBV5-4 with TRBJ1-5; D may be TRBD1 (6 bases). From germline, CDR1 is SGHNT and CDR2 YYREEE (reference sequence). CDR3 length: 13 residues. Trimming removed 4 bases from V and 4 bases from J, with 9 bases in between. The CDR3 reads CASSGDRNQPQHF. DNA for the CDR3: TGTGCCAGCAGCGGTGACAGGAATCAGCCCCAGCATTTT.